Listed below are T cell receptor beta chains from one sample, sequenced in a study of prognosis after radiotherapy for stage I lung cancer. TCRdb used MiXCR to reprocess the multiplex PCR reads, holding one entry per CDR3 protein. The sample holds approximately 41,000 distinct CDR3 sequences; roughly 24% are singletons and the top ten take 25% to 30%. Sample: PBMCs, taken before or after stereotactic body radiation therapy (not recorded which). The receptor set was obtained from a donor over 45 with non-small cell lung cancer. CDR3s include the opening cysteine and the closing phenylalanine or tryptophan. The D gene is left open where the match is weak. Size values are once, few and many counts, or a class for expanded clones, and some rows have none.

TRBJ1-4 | TRBV27 | . | many | TGTGCCAGCAAAACGACGCAGGGTGTAAAACTGTTTTTT | CASKTTQGVKLFF
TRBJ2-7 | TRBV5-1 | TRBD1 | many | TGCGCCAGCAGCTTGGGTACAGGGGTACACGAGCAGTACTTC | CASSLGTGVHEQYF
TRBJ2-1 | TRBV2 | TRBD2 | medium-sized | TGTGCCAGCAGCAGACTAGCGGGGGGCCTCAATGAGCAGTTCTTC | CASSRLAGGLNEQFF
TRBJ2-7 | TRBV20-1 | TRBD2 | medium-sized | TGCAGCGCCCCTCCGGGACTAGTGACCTACGAGCAGTACTTC | CSAPPGLVTYEQYF
TRBJ2-2 | TRBV24-1 | TRBD2 | many | TGTGCCACCAGTGATTTGCTGGGAGGGGATCCCGGGGAGCTGTTTTTT | CATSDLLGGDPGELFF
TRBJ1-3 | TRBV7-9 | . | many | TGTGCCAGCAGCGGACCTCGCCGAAACACCATATATTTT | CASSGPRRNTIYF
TRBJ1-3 | TRBV9 | . | many | TGTGCCAGCAGCGTAGCTGAGCGTCTCTCTGGAAACACCATATATTTT | CASSVAERLSGNTIYF
TRBJ1-2 | TRBV5-4 | . | few | TGTGCCAGCAGCTCAGACAGTCCCCTTATCTATGGCTACACCTTC | CASSSDSPLIYGYTF
TRBJ1-5 | TRBV5-8 | . | many | TGTGCCAGCAGCTTGGCGATAGGCAATCAGCCCCAGCATTTT | CASSLAIGNQPQHF
TRBJ2-2 | TRBV28 | TRBD1 | . | TGTGCCAGCACCCCCCCGGGACAGGGGTTCACCGGGGAGCTGTTTTTT | CASTPPGQGFTGELFF
TRBJ1-1 | TRBV4-1 | . | . | TGCGCCAGCAGCCAAACCGGGGCTGGGGGCACTGAAGCTTTCTTT | CASSQTGAGGTEAFF
TRBJ1-2 | TRBV20-1 | . | many | TGCAGTGCTAGTAGGGGGGGACCGACCTCGAACTATGGCTACACCTTC | CSASRGGPTSNYGYTF
TRBJ2-1 | TRBV6-2/TRBV6-3 | TRBD1 | . | TGTGCCAGCATTAGGGGGCGGCACTCCTACAATGAGCAGTTCTTC | CASIRGRHSYNEQFF
TRBJ1-4 | TRBV7-6 | TRBD1 | few | TGTGCCAGCAGCTCCGGACAGGGAGGGGAAAAACTGTTTTTT | CASSSGQGGEKLFF
TRBJ1-2 | TRBV7-2 | . | many | TGTGCCAGCAGCTTAGGTGGGACACCTTATGGCTACACCTTC | CASSLGGTPYGYTF
TRBJ1-1 | TRBV9 | . | medium-sized | TGTGCCAGCAGCGTAGCGGGGGGGGGAGTCAGGACTGAAGCTTTCTTT | CASSVAGGGVRTEAFF
TRBJ2-2 | TRBV20-1 | . | many | TGCAGTTTCCCTCTAAGCACCGGGGAGCTGTTTTTT | CSFPLSTGELFF
TRBJ2-2 | TRBV11-2 | TRBD2 | many | TGTGCCAGCAGCCTAACTAGCGGGGGGCTCTACACCGGGGAGCTGTTTTTT | CASSLTSGGLYTGELFF
TRBJ2-1 | TRBV5-8 | TRBD2 | many | TGTGCCAGCATAGCGGGAGTCAACTACAATGAGCAGTTCTTC | CASIAGVNYNEQFF
TRBJ2-5 | TRBV11-1 | . | many | TGTGCCAGCAGCCGTAGGGAGACCCAGTACTTC | CASSRRETQYF
TRBJ2-2 | TRBV7-2 | . | many | TGTGCCAGCACCGCTCCCCGCGGGTTACCCGGGGAGCTGTTTTTT | CASTAPRGLPGELFF
TRBJ2-7 | TRBV10-3 | . | many | TGTGCCATCAGTGAGTTAGGAGGGTACGAGCAGTACTTC | CAISELGGYEQYF
TRBJ2-1 | TRBV3-1 | TRBD2 | many | TGTGCCAGCAGCCTGGGACTAGCGTGGGAGCAGTTCTTC | CASSLGLAWEQFF
TRBJ1-1 | TRBV5-6 | TRBD1 | . | TGTGCCAGCAGCTGGGGGGACAGGGATAACACTGAAGCTTTCTTT | CASSWGDRDNTEAFF
TRBJ2-3 | TRBV6-1 | TRBD2 | many | TGTGCCAGCAAGCGGAGCGGGAGTAGTAGCACAGATACGCAGTATTTT | CASKRSGSSSTDTQYF
TRBJ2-7 | TRBV6-5 | . | many | TGTGCCAGCAGTTACTCATGGGAAGTTGACGAGCAGTACTTC | CASSYSWEVDEQYF
TRBJ2-1 | TRBV10-3 | . | many | TGTGCCATCAGTGAGGGACAGAGCTCCTACAATGAGCAGTTCTTC | CAISEGQSSYNEQFF
TRBJ2-3 | TRBV14 | . | . | TGTGCCAGCAGCCCCCAAGGGAATACGCAGTATTTT | CASSPQGNTQYF
TRBJ1-5 | TRBV4-2 | . | many | TGTGCCAGCAGCCAAGAAACAGACAATCAGCCCCAGCATTTT | CASSQETDNQPQHF
TRBJ2-5 | TRBV30 | TRBD2 | many | TGTGCCTGGAGTACAACGCGGACTAGCAGCGGAGAGACCCAGTACTTC | CAWSTTRTSSGETQYF
TRBJ2-3 | TRBV20-1 | TRBD2 | many | TGCAGTGCTTATAGGTTCCCGGGACTAGCGGAGAATGAGAAGAGCACAGATACGCAGTATTTT | CSAYRFPGLAENEKSTDTQYF
TRBJ1-5 | TRBV6-1 | TRBD1 | many | TGTGCCAGCAGTGGAGCCGGGACAGGGGGGTATCAGCCCCAGCATTTT | CASSGAGTGGYQPQHF
TRBJ2-3 | TRBV5-1 | TRBD2 | many | TGCGCCAGCAGCTTTCCGCCGGGAGGGGGGAAAGATACGCAGTATTTT | CASSFPPGGGKDTQYF
TRBJ2-7 | TRBV2 | . | many | TGTGCCAGCAGTGAAATGGTGGGAACCGCCTACGAGCAGTACTTC | CASSEMVGTAYEQYF
TRBJ2-1 | TRBV5-1 | . | many | TGCGCCAGCAGCCCCGAAGGGGGGAGCGCATCCTACAATGAGCAGTTCTTC | CASSPEGGSASYNEQFF
TRBJ2-6 | TRBV19 | . | many | TGTGCCAGTAGTGTGGTTACCGGGGCCAACGTCCTGACTTTC | CASSVVTGANVLTF
TRBJ2-6 | TRBV11-2 | TRBD1 | . | TGTGCCAGCAGGCCCCCTTTTGAGGGGGCGAGTGGGGCCAACGTCCTGACTTTC | CASRPPFEGASGANVLTF
TRBJ2-2 | TRBV28 | TRBD1 | many | TGTGCCAGCAGTAAAGGGACAGGGGGCGGTGGCGGGGAGCTGTTTTTT | CASSKGTGGGGGELFF
TRBJ1-6 | TRBV6-1 | . | . | TGTGCCAGCAGTGAATTCTTCGGGGCAGAATATAATTCACCCCTCCACTTT | CASSEFFGAEYNSPLHF
TRBJ1-1 | TRBV5-4 | TRBD1 | few | TGTGCCAGCAGCTTGGGCCAGGGGGCGGGGGGCACTGAAGCTTTCTTT | CASSLGQGAGGTEAFF
TRBJ2-1 | TRBV5-5 | . | . | TGTGCCAGCATCCTTTCTTCGAGGGATGAGCAGTTCTTC | CASILSSRDEQFF
TRBJ2-3 | TRBV19 | TRBD2 | many | TGTGCCACCTCGAGCGGGGGGCTTTCGTTTGGCACAGATACGCAGTATTTT | CATSSGGLSFGTDTQYF
TRBJ2-7 | TRBV14 | . | many | TGTGCCAGCAGCCAAGATCCCCAGGGGCACTTTCCCTACGAGCAGTACTTC | CASSQDPQGHFPYEQYF
TRBJ2-7 | TRBV6-1 | TRBD2 | many | TGTGCCAGCAAAGCTTCAGCGGGAGCTCGCGAGCAGTACTTC | CASKASAGAREQYF
TRBJ2-2 | TRBV13 | . | many | TGTGCCAGCACGGGGGGCGGCCACGCCAACACCGGGGAGCTGTTTTTT | CASTGGGHANTGELFF
TRBJ1-1 | TRBV20-1 | . | many | TGCAGTGCTAGAGCCCCGAGCCACACTGAAGCTTTCTTT | CSARAPSHTEAFF
TRBJ1-1 | TRBV5-1 | . | . | TGCGCCAGCAGCACGGGGCGGGTGAAGGCTGAAGCTTTCTTT | CASSTGRVKAEAFF
TRBJ2-3 | TRBV20-1 | TRBD2 | . | TGCAGTGCCCTAAGCGGGGGGGCTGTGAGAAAAGATACGCAGTATTTT | CSALSGGAVRKDTQYF
TRBJ2-3 | TRBV27 | TRBD2 | many | TGTGCCACCAAACCTAGGGCTAGCGGGATAGGCACAGATACGCAGTATTTT | CATKPRASGIGTDTQYF
TRBJ2-2 | TRBV11-3 | . | many | TGTGCCAGCAGCTCGACCTCAGGGGTCGGCACCGGGGAGCTGTTTTTT | CASSSTSGVGTGELFF
TRBJ2-7 | TRBV2 | . | many | TGTGCCAGCAGAGTTGGAGTGGCAAGCGAGCAGTACTTC | CASRVGVASEQYF
TRBJ2-2 | TRBV5-4 | TRBD2 | many | TGTGCCAGCAGCGCGGGGAGCGGGAGTAGCAGCGGGGAGCTGTTTTTT | CASSAGSGSSSGELFF
TRBJ1-2 | TRBV11-2 | TRBD1 | many | TGTGCCAGCAGCTTTGGGACAGTTAACTATGGCTACACCTTC | CASSFGTVNYGYTF
TRBJ2-1 | TRBV2 | . | . | . | CASSIYLCSVDTPTSYNEQFF
TRBJ2-1 | TRBV20-1 | . | many | TGCAGTGCCCCCTCCTACAATGAGCAGTTCTTC | CSAPSYNEQFF
TRBJ2-5 | TRBV27 | . | many | TGTGCCAGCAGGGAGGGCAATGAAGAGACCCAGTACTTC | CASREGNEETQYF
TRBJ1-1 | TRBV12-3/TRBV12-4 | . | many | TGTGCCAGCAGTTTACAGACGAACACTGAAGCTTTCTTT | CASSLQTNTEAFF
TRBJ2-7 | TRBV5-5 | TRBD2 | many | TGTGCCAGCAGTCGGCTAGCGGGGGGGCTAGACGAGCAGTACTTC | CASSRLAGGLDEQYF
TRBJ2-7 | TRBV29-1 | . | many | TGCAGCGGTGGAGGGACCCAAGGGCAGTACTTC | CSGGGTQGQYF